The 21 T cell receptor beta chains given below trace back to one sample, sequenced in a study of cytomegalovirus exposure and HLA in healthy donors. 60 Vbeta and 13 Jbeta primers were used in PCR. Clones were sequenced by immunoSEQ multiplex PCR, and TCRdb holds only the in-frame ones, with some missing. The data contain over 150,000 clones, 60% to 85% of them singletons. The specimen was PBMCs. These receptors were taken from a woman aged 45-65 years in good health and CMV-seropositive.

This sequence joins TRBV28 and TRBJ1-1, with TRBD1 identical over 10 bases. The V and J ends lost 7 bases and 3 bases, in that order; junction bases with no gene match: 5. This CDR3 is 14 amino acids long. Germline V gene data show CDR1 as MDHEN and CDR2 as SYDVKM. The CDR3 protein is CASTTGTGDTEAFF. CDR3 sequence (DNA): TGTGCCAGCACAACGGGGACAGGGGACACTGAAGCTTTCTTT.

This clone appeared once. CDR3 sequence reads: CASSVGAGEYNEQFF. In DNA form, the CDR3 reads TGTGCCAGCAGCGTAGGGGCGGGGGAGTACAATGAGCAGTTCTTC. The gene calls are TRBV9 and TRBJ2-1, with 7 bases matching TRBD2. Germline loops: CDR1 SGDLS, CDR2 YYNGEE. The CDR3 sequence is 15 residues long. J lost 4 bases, V lost 0 bases, and 4 bases had no gene match.

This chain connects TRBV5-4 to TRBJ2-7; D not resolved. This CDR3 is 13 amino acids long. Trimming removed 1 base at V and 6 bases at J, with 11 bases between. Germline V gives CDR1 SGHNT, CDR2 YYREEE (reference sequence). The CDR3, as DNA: TGTGCCAGCAGCTTGCGTGATGGAGCCGAGCAGTACTTC. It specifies CASSLRDGAEQYF.

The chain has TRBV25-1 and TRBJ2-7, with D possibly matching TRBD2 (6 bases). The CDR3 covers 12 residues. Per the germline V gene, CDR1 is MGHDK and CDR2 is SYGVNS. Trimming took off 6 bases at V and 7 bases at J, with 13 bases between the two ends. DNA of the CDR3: TGTGCCAGCAGCCCATTACGGGGGGAGCAGTACTTC. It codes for CASSPLRGEQYF.

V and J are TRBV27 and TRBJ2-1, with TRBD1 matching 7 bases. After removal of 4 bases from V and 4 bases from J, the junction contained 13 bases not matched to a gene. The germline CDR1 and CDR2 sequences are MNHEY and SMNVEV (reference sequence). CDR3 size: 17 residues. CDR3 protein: CASSSLGTAEWYNEQFF. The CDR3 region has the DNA TGTGCCAGCAGTTCTCTCGGGACAGCCGAATGGTACAATGAGCAGTTCTTC.

The CDR3 DNA is TGTGCCAGCAGCCCAAGACTAGCGGGAGGCACAGATACGCAGTATTTT. This codes for CASSPRLAGGTDTQYF. The chain couples TRBV9 to TRBJ2-3; 12 bases align to TRBD2. The ends lost 4 bases at V and 1 base at J; junction bases unmatched: 4. The CDR3 runs to 16 residues. The germline CDR1 and CDR2 sequences are SGDLS and YYNGEE.

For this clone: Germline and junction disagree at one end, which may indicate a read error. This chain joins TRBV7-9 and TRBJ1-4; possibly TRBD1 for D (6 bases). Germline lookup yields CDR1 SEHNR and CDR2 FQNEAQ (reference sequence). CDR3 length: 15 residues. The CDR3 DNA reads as TGTTCCAGCTCCCCTGTCCGTGGGACAAATGAAAAACTGTTTTTT. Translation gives CSSSPVRGTNEKLFF.

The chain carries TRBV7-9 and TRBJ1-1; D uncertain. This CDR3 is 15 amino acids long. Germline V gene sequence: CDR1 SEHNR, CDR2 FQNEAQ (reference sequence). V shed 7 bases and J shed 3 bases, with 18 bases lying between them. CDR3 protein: CASIPSDSEDTEAFF. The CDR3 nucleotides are TGTGCCAGCATCCCCTCGGACTCAGAGGACACTGAAGCTTTCTTT. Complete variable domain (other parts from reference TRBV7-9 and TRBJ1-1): DTGVSQNPRHKITKRGQNVTFRCDPISEHNRLYWYRQTLGQGPEFLTYFQNEAQLEKSRLLSDRFSAERPKGSFSTLEIQRTEQGDSAMYLCASIPSDSEDTEAFFGQGTRLTVV.

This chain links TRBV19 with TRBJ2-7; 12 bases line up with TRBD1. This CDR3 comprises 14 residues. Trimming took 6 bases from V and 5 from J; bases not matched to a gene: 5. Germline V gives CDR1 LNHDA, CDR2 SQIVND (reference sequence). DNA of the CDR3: TGTGCCAGTAGGGGCGGGACAGGGGGCGACGAGCAGTACTTC. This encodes CASRGGTGGDEQYF.

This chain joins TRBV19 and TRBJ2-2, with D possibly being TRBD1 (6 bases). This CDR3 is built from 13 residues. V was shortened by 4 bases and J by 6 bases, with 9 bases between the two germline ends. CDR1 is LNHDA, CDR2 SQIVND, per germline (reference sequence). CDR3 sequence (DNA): TGTGCCAGTAGTAGGACAGTTCCCGGGGAGCTGTTTTTT. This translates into CASSRTVPGELFF.

CDR3 sequence (DNA): TGTGCCAGCAGTTTATTACAGGGTAGGGGCTACACCTTC. It yields the protein CASSLLQGRGYTF. The gene calls are TRBV27 and TRBJ1-2, with D possibly TRBD1 on 6 matching bases. The CDR3 runs to 13 residues. Germline values: CDR1 MNHEY, CDR2 SMNVEV (reference sequence). The V end lost 1 base, the J end lost 8 bases, and 11 bases lay between the germline ends.

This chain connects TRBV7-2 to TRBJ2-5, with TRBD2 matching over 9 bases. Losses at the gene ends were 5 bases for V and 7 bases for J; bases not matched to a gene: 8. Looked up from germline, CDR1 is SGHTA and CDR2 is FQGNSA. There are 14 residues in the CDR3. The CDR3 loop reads CASSLQLAGWTQYF. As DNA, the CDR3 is TGTGCCAGCAGCCTGCAGCTAGCGGGGTGGACCCAGTACTTC.

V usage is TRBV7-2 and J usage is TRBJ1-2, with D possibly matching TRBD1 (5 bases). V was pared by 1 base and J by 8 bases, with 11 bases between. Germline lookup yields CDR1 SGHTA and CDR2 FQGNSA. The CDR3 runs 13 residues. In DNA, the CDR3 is TGTGCCAGCAGCTTAGACAGGCGGGGAGGCTACACCTTC. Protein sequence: CASSLDRRGGYTF.

The CDR3 reads CASSSLAGGPNEQFF. CDR3 DNA sequence: TGTGCCAGCAGTTCACTAGCGGGAGGGCCGAATGAGCAGTTCTTC. The chain uses TRBV6-5 and TRBJ2-1; 13 bases match TRBD2. The germline CDR1 and CDR2 sequences are MNHEY and SVGAGI. The CDR3 contains 15 residues. The V segment lost 4 bases and the J segment 7 bases; nucleotides outside the gene matches: 4.

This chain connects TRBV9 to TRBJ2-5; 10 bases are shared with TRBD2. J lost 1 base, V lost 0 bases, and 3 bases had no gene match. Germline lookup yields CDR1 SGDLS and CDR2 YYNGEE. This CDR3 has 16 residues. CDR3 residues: CASSVGTSGTQETQYF. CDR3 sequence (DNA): TGTGCCAGCAGCGTAGGGACTAGCGGTACCCAAGAGACCCAGTACTTC.

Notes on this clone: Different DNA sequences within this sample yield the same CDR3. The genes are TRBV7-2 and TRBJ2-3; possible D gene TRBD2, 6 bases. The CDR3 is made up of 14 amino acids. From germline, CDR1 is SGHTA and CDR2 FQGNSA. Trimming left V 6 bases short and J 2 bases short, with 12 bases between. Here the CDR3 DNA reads TGTGCCAGCAGTTTGGGACTCGACACAGATACGCAGTATTTT. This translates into CASSLGLDTDTQYF.

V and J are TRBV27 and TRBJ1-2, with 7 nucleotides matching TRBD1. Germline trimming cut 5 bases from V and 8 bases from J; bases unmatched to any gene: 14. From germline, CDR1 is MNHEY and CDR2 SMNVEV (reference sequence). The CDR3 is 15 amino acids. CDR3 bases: TGTGCCAGCAGTCCAACCCCACAGGGGTGGCTCGGCTACACCTTC. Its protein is CASSPTPQGWLGYTF.

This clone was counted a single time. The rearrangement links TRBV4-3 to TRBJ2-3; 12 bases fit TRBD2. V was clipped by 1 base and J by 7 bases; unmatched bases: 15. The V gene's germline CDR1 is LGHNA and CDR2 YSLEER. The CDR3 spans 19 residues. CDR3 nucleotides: TGCGCCAGCAGCCAAGGCCTAGGGAGGTCTAGCGGGAGGGCAAATACGCAGTATTTT. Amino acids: CASSQGLGRSSGRANTQYF.

This CDR3 reads CASKGRAGTGGSGANVLTF. The CDR3 DNA follows: TGCGCCAGCAAAGGGAGGGCCGGGACAGGGGGCTCTGGGGCCAACGTCCTGACTTTC. This chain connects TRBV23-1 to TRBJ2-6, with 11 bases identical to TRBD1. TRBV23-1 is an ORF; its function is uncertain. V trimming: 7 bases; J trimming: 0 bases; junction bases outside the gene matches: 11. There are 19 residues in the CDR3.

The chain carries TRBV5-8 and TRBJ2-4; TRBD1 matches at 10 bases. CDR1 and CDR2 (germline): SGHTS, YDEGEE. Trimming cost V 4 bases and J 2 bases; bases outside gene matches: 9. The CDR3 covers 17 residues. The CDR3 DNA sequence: TGTGCCAGCAGCCCCGAAGGGACAGGGGCTCCCAAAAACATTCAGTACTTC. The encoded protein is CASSPEGTGAPKNIQYF.

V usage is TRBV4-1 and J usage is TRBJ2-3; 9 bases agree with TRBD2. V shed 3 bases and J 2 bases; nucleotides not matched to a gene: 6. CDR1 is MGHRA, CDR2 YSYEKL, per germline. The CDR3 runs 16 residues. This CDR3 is CASSHYSGGNTDTQYF. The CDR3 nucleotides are TGCGCCAGCAGCCACTATAGCGGGGGAAACACAGATACGCAGTATTTT.